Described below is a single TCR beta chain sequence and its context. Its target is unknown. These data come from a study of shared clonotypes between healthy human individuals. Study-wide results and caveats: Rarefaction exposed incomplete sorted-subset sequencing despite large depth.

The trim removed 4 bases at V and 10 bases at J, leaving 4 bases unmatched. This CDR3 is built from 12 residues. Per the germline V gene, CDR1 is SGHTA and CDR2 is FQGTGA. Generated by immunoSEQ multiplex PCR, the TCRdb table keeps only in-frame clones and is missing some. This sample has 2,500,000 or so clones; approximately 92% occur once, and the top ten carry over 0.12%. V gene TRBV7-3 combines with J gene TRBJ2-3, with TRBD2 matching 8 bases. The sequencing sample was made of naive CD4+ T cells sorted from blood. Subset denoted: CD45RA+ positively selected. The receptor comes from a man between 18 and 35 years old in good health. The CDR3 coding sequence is TGTGCCAGCAGCTCGACCGGGGGGGCGCAGTATTTT. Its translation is CASSSTGGAQYF.